The 26 T cell receptor beta chains given below trace back to one sample, sequenced in a study of blood T cell repertoires in COVID-19. Libraries were prepared by immunoSEQ multiplex PCR; TCRdb keeps only in-frame clonotypes and omits some of them. Of 170,000 or so clones in the sample, less than 90% are singletons; the top ten hold under 10%. The specimen was peripheral blood. The receptors derive from a woman in her seventies with COVID-19, enrolled during active disease.

The chain is built from TRBV28 and TRBJ1-5; no clear D. This CDR3 has 16 amino acids. CDR1 and CDR2 from the germline V gene are MDHEN and SYDVKM. Trimming took off 4 bases at V and 1 base at J, with 14 bases between the two ends. CDR3 in DNA: TGTGCCAGCAGTTACCCCCCCGGGATAAGCAATCAGCCCCAGCATTTT. It yields the protein CASSYPPGISNQPQHF.

The rearrangement uses TRBV11-3 and TRBJ2-1; tentative D call: TRBD2 (5 bases). Trimming pared 5 bases from V and 7 bases from J, leaving 21 bases between. The CDR3 runs 16 residues. Germline CDR1 is SGHNT and CDR2 is YENEEA. The CDR3 coding sequence is TGTGCCAGCAGCCTCGGACTCCCCCATGGGTGGAATGAGCAGTTCTTC. It codes for CASSLGLPHGWNEQFF.

The chain recombines TRBV7-9 with TRBJ1-6; 11 bases line up with TRBD1. V trimming: 7 bases; J trimming: 7 bases; junction bases outside the gene matches: 3. CDR3 length equals 14 residues. Germline CDR1 and CDR2: SEHNR and FQNEAQ (reference sequence). The CDR3 loop is CASIGTGGNSPLHF. CDR3 in DNA: TGTGCCAGCATCGGGACAGGGGGGAATTCACCCCTCCACTTT.

Details on this clone: The same CDR3 can be traced to other DNA sequences in this sample. The chain couples TRBV2 to TRBJ2-1; 7 positions match TRBD1. V shed 6 bases and J 2 bases; nucleotides not matched to a gene: 4. Germline V CDR1 and CDR2: SNHLY, FYNNEI. The CDR3 contains 14 residues. DNA of the CDR3: TGTGCCAGCAGCGCGCAGGGGGCCTACAATGAGCAGTTCTTC. Its translation: CASSAQGAYNEQFF.

The CDR3 region is CASSSAPEMNTGELFF. In DNA form, the CDR3 reads TGTGCCAGCAGCTCTGCACCCGAGATGAACACCGGGGAGCTGTTTTTT. The chain combines TRBV7-2 with TRBJ2-2; D is uncertain. V lost 4 bases and J lost 1, with 13 bases in between. Germline CDR1 and CDR2: SGHTA and FQGNSA. The CDR3 is 16 residues long. The complete variable domain, with remaining parts taken from reference TRBV7-2 and TRBJ2-2, reads GAGVSQSPSNKVTEKGKDVELRCDPISGHTALYWYRQSLGQGLEFLIYFQGNSAPDKSGLPSDRFSAERTGGSVSTLTIQRTQQEDSAVYLCASSSAPEMNTGELFFGEGSRLTVL.

DNA for the CDR3: TGTGCCAGCAGTCTACAGGGGGTTTCCTACGAGCAGTACTTC. This codes for CASSLQGVSYEQYF. The chain is built from TRBV11-1 and TRBJ2-7; 8 bases agree with TRBD1. J was trimmed by 1 base and V by 6 bases; bases with no gene match: 5. The CDR3 consists of 14 residues. CDR1 is SGHAT and CDR2 is FQDESV in the germline V gene (reference sequence).

In this sample, this clone turned up once. The V call is TRBV15, the J call TRBJ1-2; D gene ambiguous. The CDR3 totals 12 residues. V was pared by 0 bases and J by 4 bases, with 3 bases between. Germline-derived CDR1 and CDR2 are LNHNV and YYDKDF (reference sequence). The CDR3 DNA follows: TGTGCCACCAGCAGAGATAGCTATGGCTACACCTTC. Translated, it gives CATSRDSYGYTF. Full variable domain (missing parts from reference TRBV15 and TRBJ1-2): DAMVIQNPRYQVTQFGKPVTLSCSQTLNHNVMYWYQQKSSQAPKLLFHYYDKDFNNEADTPDNFQSRRPNTSFCFLDIRSPGLGDTAMYLCATSRDSYGYTFGSGTRLTVV.

The rearrangement joins TRBV6-1 to TRBJ2-7, with D maybe TRBD2 (6 bases). V shed 1 base and J shed 3 bases, with 10 bases lying between them. Germline V gene data show CDR1 as MNHNS and CDR2 as SASEGT. The CDR3 runs 14 residues. This chain's CDR3 is CASSEGGAIYEQYF. The CDR3, as DNA: TGTGCCAGCAGTGAAGGCGGGGCTATCTACGAGCAGTACTTC.

The J gene is TRBJ2-1, the V gene TRBV14, with D perhaps TRBD2 (5 bases). Trimming pared 4 bases from V and 10 bases from J, leaving 17 bases between. The CDR3 runs to 14 residues. Germline V gene data show CDR1 as SGHDN and CDR2 as FVKESK. The CDR3 DNA is TGTGCCAGCAGCCTACACGGCGGGTTCGGAGAGCAGTTCTTC. Encoded protein: CASSLHGGFGEQFF.

A few counts support this clone. The chain combines TRBV28 with TRBJ2-7, with 7 bases that match TRBD2. The CDR3 has 14 residues. V was pared by 6 bases and J by 6 bases, with 11 bases of the junction left unmatched. CDR1 and CDR2 (germline): MDHEN, SYDVKM. CDR3 sequence (DNA): TGTGCCAGCAGAGGCGGGAGACCCCCGGGCGAGCAGTACTTC. This translates into CASRGGRPPGEQYF.

The chain recombines TRBV10-1 with TRBJ1-2, with 7 bases aligning to TRBD1. The CDR3 has 12 amino acids. V was pared by 9 bases and J by 6 bases, with 7 bases of the junction left unmatched. The germline gives CDR1 WNHNN, CDR2 SYGVQD (reference sequence). The CDR3 spells CASGTALNGYTF. In nucleotides, the CDR3 is TGCGCCAGTGGGACAGCCCTTAATGGCTACACCTTC.

On this clone itself: Possible read error: a much larger clone is one base away. Additional DNA sequences in this sample encode the identical CDR3. The V call is TRBV7-9, the J call TRBJ1-1; tentative D call: TRBD1 (5 bases). The V and J ends lost 4 bases and 1 base respectively, with 7 bases between them. CDR3 size: 13 residues. Germline CDR1 and CDR2: SEHNR and FQNEAQ (reference sequence). The CDR3 DNA follows: TGTGCCAGCAGCTGGGGGGGGAACACTGAAGCTTTCTTT. Its translation: CASSWGGNTEAFF. The full variable domain, rest sourced from reference TRBV7-9 and TRBJ1-1, is DTGVSQNPRHKITKRGQNVTFRCDPISEHNRLYWYRQTLGQGPEFLTYFQNEAQLEKSRLLSDRFSAERPKGSFSTLEIQRTEQGDSAMYLCASSWGGNTEAFFGQGTRLTVV.

The chain couples TRBV7-2 to TRBJ2-1, with D tentatively TRBD1 (6 bases). In germline, CDR1 is SGHTA, CDR2 FQGNSA. Between the trimmed V and J ends, which lost 5 bases and 3 bases, there was a span of 11 bases. The CDR3 loop spans 14 amino acids. The CDR3 coding sequence is TGTGCCAGCAGCCGCGGACAGAACTACAATGAGCAGTTCTTC. Encoded protein: CASSRGQNYNEQFF.

The chain employs TRBV14 and TRBJ2-1, with 9 bases that match TRBD2. This CDR3 is built from 17 residues. Losses at the gene ends were 4 bases for V and 8 bases for J; bases not matched to a gene: 15. Looked up from germline, CDR1 is SGHDN and CDR2 is FVKESK. CDR3 region: CASSPFPGTSSRDEQFF. The DNA for the CDR3 is TGTGCCAGCAGCCCGTTCCCCGGGACTAGCTCCCGGGATGAGCAGTTCTTC.

The rearrangement joins TRBV2 to TRBJ2-1; TRBD2 matches 10 bases. V shed 1 base and J 4 bases; nucleotides not matched to a gene: 4. The germline V gene has CDR1 SNHLY and CDR2 FYNNEI. The CDR3 loop spans 16 amino acids. The CDR3 spells CASSEEGLATYNEQFF. In DNA, the CDR3 is TGTGCCAGCAGTGAAGAGGGACTAGCGACTTACAATGAGCAGTTCTTC.

The rearrangement links TRBV2 to TRBJ1-3; 11 nucleotides agree with TRBD1. The CDR3 totals 16 residues. J was trimmed by 2 bases and V by 6 bases; bases with no gene match: 6. Germline-derived CDR1 and CDR2 are SNHLY and FYNNEI. CDR3 DNA: TGTGCCAGCAGAAGCCCGGGACAGGGGGCTGGAAACACCATATATTTT. Translating gives CASRSPGQGAGNTIYF.

The rearrangement joins TRBV29-1 to TRBJ1-1; the D is unclear. This CDR3 region has 14 residues. Trimming stripped 8 bases from V and 1 base from J, with 17 bases between. CDR1 and CDR2 from the germline V gene are SQVTM and ANQGSEA. The CDR3 loop is CSTLEGTGNTEAFF. The CDR3 DNA is TGCAGCACTCTGGAGGGCACCGGGAACACTGAAGCTTTCTTT.

The V gene is TRBV18, the J gene TRBJ2-2, with D tentatively TRBD1 (6 bases). This CDR3 has 15 amino acids. V was cut by 4 bases and J by 0 bases, with 9 bases left in between. From germline, CDR1 is KGHSH and CDR2 LQKENI. The chain's CDR3 is CASSQRTANTGELFF. The CDR3 DNA sequence: TGTGCCAGCTCACAGCGGACAGCGAACACCGGGGAGCTGTTTTTT.

In nucleotides, the CDR3 is TGCAGTGCTAGTTCGTGGGGCCCCACTCAGACAGAAAAACAAACTTTCTTT. Its protein product is CSASSWGPTQTEKQTFF. This chain joins TRBV20-1 and TRBJ1-1; perhaps TRBD1 as D (5 bases). This CDR3 contains 17 residues. The V gene's germline CDR1 is DFQATT and CDR2 SNEGSKA (reference sequence). Trimming left V 3 bases short and J 12 bases short, with 32 bases between.

The gene calls are TRBV19 and TRBJ2-1; TRBD2 is a possible D gene (5 bases). CDR3 length equals 14 residues. Germline V gene data show CDR1 as LNHDA and CDR2 as SQIVND (reference sequence). Trimming shortened V by 7 bases and J by 0 bases, and 10 bases separated the two germline ends. The CDR3, as DNA: TGTGCCAGTAAAAAGGAGGACTCCTACAATGAGCAGTTCTTC. Its protein is CASKKEDSYNEQFF.

The chain combines TRBV2 with TRBJ1-5; D is possibly TRBD1 (6 bases). V dropped 5 bases and J dropped 1 base, with 12 bases sitting between them. The CDR3 has 15 amino acids. Germline V CDR1 and CDR2: SNHLY, FYNNEI. The DNA of the CDR3 is TGTGCCAGCAGTCCTCAGGGGCTGAGCAATCAGCCCCAGCATTTT. Translating gives CASSPQGLSNQPQHF.

This clone was seen a handful of times. V is TRBV9 and J is TRBJ1-4; maybe TRBD1 (6 bases). In germline, CDR1 is SGDLS, CDR2 YYNGEE. With 5 bases removed from V and 8 bases from J, the gap between germline ends came to 19 bases. CDR3 length: 15 amino acids. The CDR3 is CASSAGQTSGEKLFF. The CDR3 DNA reads as TGTGCCAGCAGTGCAGGACAGACCTCAGGAGAAAAACTGTTTTTT.

V gene TRBV6-5 combines with J gene TRBJ2-3, with D maybe TRBD2 (5 bases). V was cut by 0 bases and J by 6 bases, with 13 bases left in between. Germline assignment: CDR1 MNHEY and CDR2 SVGAGI. This CDR3 region has 15 residues. As DNA, the CDR3 is TGTGCCAGCAGTTACTCAGGGAGAATGGCGGATACGCAGTATTTT. Its translation: CASSYSGRMADTQYF.

DNA for the CDR3: TGTGCCAGCAGTCTACCTCCCGAGGGGAACACTGAAGCTTTCTTT. Amino acid sequence: CASSLPPEGNTEAFF. V is TRBV2 and J is TRBJ1-1; no firm D call. The V gene lost 5 bases and the J gene lost 1 base, with 14 bases spanning the gap. Germline lookup yields CDR1 SNHLY and CDR2 FYNNEI. The CDR3 has 15 amino acids.

The CDR3: CASGNRARDEKLFF. CDR3 nucleotide sequence: TGTGCCAGCGGGAACCGGGCGCGGGATGAAAAACTGTTTTTT. V usage is TRBV21-1 and J usage is TRBJ1-4. TRBV21-1 constitutes a pseudogene. The CDR3 extends over 14 amino acids.

The chain couples TRBV7-2 to TRBJ2-3; TRBD2 is a possible D gene (5 bases). Trimming pared 5 bases from V and 8 bases from J, leaving 17 bases between. The germline CDR1 and CDR2 sequences are SGHTA and FQGNSA. The CDR3 has 14 amino acids. Here the CDR3 reads CASSHSRAEITQYF. The CDR3 DNA sequence: TGTGCCAGCAGCCACTCGCGAGCGGAGATTACGCAGTATTTT. Full variable domain (remainder filled in from reference TRBV7-2 and TRBJ2-3): GAGVSQSPSNKVTEKGKDVELRCDPISGHTALYWYRQSLGQGLEFLIYFQGNSAPDKSGLPSDRFSAERTGGSVSTLTIQRTQQEDSAVYLCASSHSRAEITQYFGPGTRLTVL.